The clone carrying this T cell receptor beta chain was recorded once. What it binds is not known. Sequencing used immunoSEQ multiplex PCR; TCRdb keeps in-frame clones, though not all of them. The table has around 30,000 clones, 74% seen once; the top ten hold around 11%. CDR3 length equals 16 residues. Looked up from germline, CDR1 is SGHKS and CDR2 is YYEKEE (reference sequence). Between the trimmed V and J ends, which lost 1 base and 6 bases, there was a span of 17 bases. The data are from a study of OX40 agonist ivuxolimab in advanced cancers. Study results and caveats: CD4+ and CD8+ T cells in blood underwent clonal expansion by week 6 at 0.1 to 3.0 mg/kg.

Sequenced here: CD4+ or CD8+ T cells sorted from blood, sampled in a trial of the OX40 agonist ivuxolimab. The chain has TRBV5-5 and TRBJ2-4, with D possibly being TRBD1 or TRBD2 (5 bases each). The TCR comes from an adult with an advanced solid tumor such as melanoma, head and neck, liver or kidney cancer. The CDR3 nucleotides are TGTGCCAGCAGCTTGACAGTAGGGGCAGGGACAAACATTCAGTACTTC. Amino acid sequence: CASSLTVGAGTNIQYF.